The source of this TCR beta chain is a study of blood T cell repertoires in COVID-19. Study background: Sources were T cells, B-cell-depleted T cells, or PBMCs; the material itself was cDNA or gDNA.

Germline CDR1 reads LGHNA; CDR2 reads YNFKEQ. V dropped 4 bases and J dropped 3; count of bases not matched to a gene: 8. CDR3 length: 16 residues. Authors' data handling: Reference gene primer amplification in the assay estimated nucleated cell counts. Some clones are missing from TCRdb's copy, which holds only in-frame ones; the method was immunoSEQ multiplex PCR. That table is the source of V, J and clone size, and D and trimming were worked out from the DNA. The repertoire has 100,000 to 150,000 clones, about 74% of them found once; the top ten carry about 6.8%. The TCR originated in a man in his 70s with acute or convalescent COVID-19. This chain links TRBV4-2 with TRBJ1-1; 10 bases are a match to TRBD1. The sequenced sample consisted of peripheral blood. The CDR3 region has the DNA TGTGCCAGCAGCCGCCAGACAGGGGGCCTGGACACTGAAGCTTTCTTT. It specifies CASSRQTGGLDTEAFF.